This entry lists 28 T cell receptor beta chains sequenced from one sample in a study of T cells in Graves' hyperthyroidism and ophthalmopathy. Template material for amplifying TCR beta CDR3 regions consisted of RNA transcripts. The HTBI primer set was used in a first-round RT-PCR of the TCR CDR3. In TCRdb, the multiplex PCR reads were re-called with MiXCR into one record per CDR3 protein. This table has some 460,000 distinct CDR3 sequences, around 14% appearing once. The sequenced material came from blood. These receptor sequences come from a woman between 18 and 29 years old with Graves' hyperthyroidism.

This clonotype was counted many times. V is TRBV7-6 and J is TRBJ2-1; D ambiguous. Trimming pared 1 base from V and 2 bases from J, leaving 9 bases between. CDR3 length equals 15 residues. Germline V CDR1 and CDR2: SGHVS, FNYEAQ. The CDR3 protein is CASSLGSYTYNEQFF. CDR3 nucleotide sequence: TGTGCCAGCAGCTTAGGGAGCTATACCTACAATGAGCAGTTCTTC. The full variable domain, with the rest looked up from reference TRBV7-6 and TRBJ2-1, is GAGVSQSPRYKVTKRGQDVALRCDPISGHVSLYWYRQALGQGPEFLTYFNYEAQQDKSGLPNDRFSAERPEGSISTLTIQRTEQRDSAMYRCASSLGSYTYNEQFFGPGTRLTVL.

This chain joins TRBV4-2 and TRBJ2-7; D is perhaps TRBD1 (6 bases). The CDR3 spans 15 residues. V lost 3 bases and J 0 bases, leaving 12 bases between the germline ends. Germline CDR1 and CDR2: LGHNA and YNFKEQ. CDR3 loop: CASSHLTGPSYEQYF. Written as DNA, the CDR3 is TGTGCCAGCAGCCACCTGACAGGACCCTCCTACGAGCAGTACTTC.

The sample holds many counts of this clonotype. The J gene is TRBJ2-7, the V gene TRBV29-1, with a weak D call TRBD1 (5 bases). The CDR3 is made up of 12 amino acids. The germline CDR1 and CDR2 sequences are SQVTM and ANQGSEA. Trimming cost V 7 bases and J 4 bases, with 14 bases left between them. The CDR3 loop reads CSAKGVAYEQYF. The CDR3 DNA reads as TGCAGCGCCAAAGGGGTGGCGTACGAGCAGTACTTC.

This clonotype was found a few times. This sequence joins TRBV20-1 and TRBJ2-1, with TRBD2 matching over 13 bases. The CDR3 runs 14 residues. Looked up from germline, CDR1 is DFQATT and CDR2 is SNEGSKA (reference sequence). J gave up 6 bases and V 6 bases, and 5 bases lay outside the gene matches. Written as DNA, the CDR3 is TGCAGTGCCAGACTAGCGGGAGGTACCAATGAGCAGTTCTTC. Translating it yields CSARLAGGTNEQFF.

This clonotype was counted between two and nine times. The chain recombines TRBV4-1 with TRBJ1-1; a weak D match, TRBD1 (5 bases). Trimming left V 4 bases short and J 0 bases short, with 15 bases between. Per the germline V gene, CDR1 is MGHRA and CDR2 is YSYEKL. This CDR3 is 16 amino acids long. CDR3 region: CASSPLGAVMNTEAFF. CDR3 DNA: TGCGCCAGCAGCCCCCTTGGGGCAGTGATGAACACTGAAGCTTTCTTT.

Of note for this clonotype: A much more abundant neighbour one base away suggests this may be a read error. The chain recombines TRBV11-2 with TRBJ1-4, with TRBD1 as a possible D gene (6 bases). Germline V gene sequence: CDR1 SGHAT, CDR2 FQNNGV. This CDR3 is built from 14 residues. Trimming took off 6 bases at V and 6 bases at J, with 14 bases between the two ends. The CDR3 reads CASRVRGADEKLFF. The CDR3 DNA reads as TGTGCCAGCAGGGTACGGGGGGCTGATGAAAAACTGTTTTTT.

This clonotype was seen ten or more times. The chain employs TRBV28 and TRBJ1-2, with D tentatively TRBD1 (5 bases). V lost 6 bases, J lost 2 bases, and 10 bases lay in between. Germline V CDR1 and CDR2: MDHEN, SYDVKM. CDR3 size: 13 residues. The CDR3 sequence: CASSRDGNYGYTF. The CDR3 nucleotides are TGTGCCAGCAGCCGGGACGGAAACTATGGCTACACCTTC.

This clonotype was found many times. The chain is built from TRBV7-6 and TRBJ1-5, with D unresolved. In germline, CDR1 is SGHVS, CDR2 FNYEAQ. Trimming left V 2 bases short and J 0 bases short, with 11 bases between. The CDR3 length is 16 residues. The CDR3 DNA reads as TGTGCCAGCAGCTTAATGGCCGGGAATAGCAATCAGCCCCAGCATTTT. Translation gives CASSLMAGNSNQPQHF.

This clonotype has a handful of counts. This chain uses TRBV6-1 with TRBJ1-2, with 8 nucleotides matching TRBD1. Germline CDR1 reads MNHNS; CDR2 reads SASEGT. V trimming: 7 bases; J trimming: 6 bases; junction bases outside the gene matches: 16. The CDR3 is 16 residues long. The CDR3 loop is CASTPAADRGNHGYTF. The DNA of the CDR3 is TGTGCCAGCACTCCGGCGGCCGACAGGGGTAATCATGGCTACACCTTC.

This clonotype was observed at least ten times. The CDR3 protein is CASSYPAGPYEQYF. The CDR3 nucleotides are TGTGCCAGCAGTTACCCGGCAGGACCCTACGAGCAGTACTTC. This chain connects TRBV6-5 to TRBJ2-7; unclear D gene. Germline loops: CDR1 MNHEY, CDR2 SVGAGI. V lost 2 bases and J lost 2, with 10 bases in between. There are 14 residues in the CDR3.

The V gene is TRBV27, the J gene TRBJ2-3; D ambiguous. V shed 5 bases and J shed 1 base, with 13 bases lying between them. The germline V gene encodes CDR1 MNHEY and CDR2 SMNVEV (reference sequence). This CDR3 is built from 15 residues. CDR3 sequence (DNA): TGTGCCAGCAGTACCTGGAAGAGAGGCACAGATACGCAGTATTTT. Its protein is CASSTWKRGTDTQYF.

This clonotype was found many times. The chain recombines TRBV6-1 with TRBJ2-3; tentatively, D is TRBD2 (5 bases). This CDR3 has 15 amino acids. V was pared by 8 bases and J by 0 bases, with 15 bases between. Germline CDR1 and CDR2: MNHNS and SASEGT. The CDR3 reads CASALLGGSTDTQYF. In DNA, the CDR3 is TGTGCCAGCGCGCTCCTGGGCGGGAGCACAGATACGCAGTATTTT.

This clonotype occurred many times. The rearrangement links TRBV3-1 to TRBJ2-7; the match to TRBD2 covers 9 bases. The CDR3 runs to 13 residues. CDR1 and CDR2 (germline): LGHDT, YNNKEL (reference sequence). The V and J ends lost 6 bases and 4 bases, in that order; junction bases with no gene match: 4. DNA for the CDR3: TGTGCCAGCAGGCCTAGCGGGACTTACGAGCAGTACTTC. Encoded protein: CASRPSGTYEQYF.

This clonotype occurred many times. The chain employs TRBV30 and TRBJ1-2; 7 bases agree with TRBD1. Trimming took 3 bases from V and 4 from J; bases not matched to a gene: 8. This CDR3 region has 14 residues. The germline V gene has CDR1 GTSNPN and CDR2 SVGIG (reference sequence). The CDR3 sequence is CAWRYYRGLYGYTF. CDR3 DNA sequence: TGTGCCTGGAGATACTACAGGGGTCTCTATGGCTACACCTTC.

The chain recombines TRBV7-9 with TRBJ2-7; TRBD1 matches 8 bases. Trimming at V came to 5 bases and at J to 5 bases, leaving 2 bases not matched to a gene. The germline CDR1 and CDR2 sequences are SEHNR and FQNEAQ (reference sequence). The CDR3 has 12 amino acids. CDR3 in DNA: TGTGCCAGCAGCGGGGACAGGAACGAGCAGTACTTC. Its protein is CASSGDRNEQYF.

There are many counts of this clonotype. The V and J genes are TRBV24-1 and TRBJ2-7, with TRBD2 as a possible D gene (6 bases). Trimming left V 4 bases short and J 2 bases short, with 11 bases between. CDR3 length equals 14 residues. The germline CDR1 and CDR2 sequences are KGHDR and SFDVKD. CDR3 residues: CATSEGGNAYEQYF. DNA for the CDR3: TGTGCCACCAGTGAAGGCGGGAACGCCTACGAGCAGTACTTC.

This chain uses TRBV10-1 with TRBJ1-6; D gene ambiguous. This CDR3 is built from 18 residues. CDR1 WNHNN and CDR2 SYGVQD come from the germline V gene (reference sequence). Between the trimmed V and J ends, which lost 6 bases and 10 bases, there was a span of 28 bases. In DNA form, the CDR3 reads TGCGCCAGCAGCGTTAGACCGGGCCTAGGAGATGGGATATCACCCCTCCACTTT. Translated: CASSVRPGLGDGISPLHF.

The count of this clonotype is one. The chain is built from TRBV11-2 and TRBJ2-7, with 9 bases matching TRBD2. The V gene's germline CDR1 is SGHAT and CDR2 FQNNGV. V was pared by 5 bases and J by 0 bases, with 2 bases of the junction left unmatched. There are 14 residues in the CDR3. The CDR3 spells CASSPSGNSYEQYF. In nucleotides, the CDR3 is TGTGCCAGCAGCCCTAGCGGGAACTCCTACGAGCAGTACTTC.

CDR3 nucleotide sequence: TGTGCCAGCTCACCATTACAGGGGGATAACTATGGCTACACCTTC. Amino acid sequence: CASSPLQGDNYGYTF. The V gene is TRBV18, the J gene TRBJ1-2, with TRBD1 identical over 8 bases. This CDR3 region has 15 residues. Germline assignment: CDR1 KGHSH and CDR2 LQKENI. V lost 2 bases and J lost 1; bases outside the gene matches: 3.

This chain's CDR3 is CASTLPGVYSGNTIYF. As DNA, the CDR3 is TGTGCCAGCACCCTGCCAGGGGTTTACTCTGGAAACACCATATATTTT. The chain links TRBV6-4 to TRBJ1-3, with a weak D call TRBD1 (6 bases). CDR1 and CDR2 (germline): MRHNA, SNTAGT. The CDR3 runs to 16 residues. Trimming pared 7 bases from V and 0 bases from J, leaving 16 bases between.

To note about this clonotype: A clone one base away is much larger, so this may be a read error. CDR3 sequence reads: CASSRTGPTNQKLFF. The CDR3 nucleotides read TGTGCCAGCAGCCGCACAGGGCCAACTAATCAAAAACTGTTTTTT. V is TRBV3-1 and J is TRBJ1-4, with D possibly TRBD1 on 6 matching bases. This CDR3 spans 15 amino acids. CDR1 and CDR2 (germline): LGHDT, YNNKEL (reference sequence).

Ten or more counts support this clonotype. The V and J genes are TRBV2 and TRBJ1-5; TRBD1 might be the D (5 bases). CDR1 and CDR2 from the germline V gene are SNHLY and FYNNEI. The V end was cut by 4 bases, the J end by 7 bases, with 11 bases between. The CDR3 contains 13 residues. The DNA for the CDR3 is TGTGCCAGCAGTGGGGGGACGTGGCAGCCCCAGCATTTT. This gives the protein CASSGGTWQPQHF.

This clonotype showed up many times. The rearrangement joins TRBV15 to TRBJ2-1; D is ambiguous. Looked up from germline, CDR1 is LNHNV and CDR2 is YYDKDF (reference sequence). Deletions cut 0 bases from V and 9 bases from J, with 12 bases between. The CDR3 consists of 14 residues. In DNA form, the CDR3 reads TGTGCCACCAGCAGAGATTGGGTCTCCAGTGAGCAGTTCTTC. Translated: CATSRDWVSSEQFF.

This clonotype was picked up many times. This chain joins TRBV6-1 and TRBJ1-5; 10 bases map to TRBD1. This CDR3 region has 16 residues. The J segment lost 2 bases and the V segment lost 4 bases, leaving 5 bases of the junction unmatched. Germline CDR1 is MNHNS and CDR2 is SASEGT. The CDR3 DNA reads TGTGCCAGCAGTGCCGGGACAGGGGTTGGCAATCAGCCCCAGCATTTT. Residues: CASSAGTGVGNQPQHF.

V gene TRBV5-1 combines with J gene TRBJ2-3; D is perhaps TRBD1 or TRBD2 (5 bases each). The germline gives CDR1 SGHRS, CDR2 YFSETQ. Trimming removed 2 bases at V and 2 bases at J, with 12 bases between. The CDR3 covers 15 residues. The chain's CDR3 is CASSFNGAYTDTQYF. Here the CDR3 DNA reads TGCGCCAGCAGCTTTAACGGGGCCTACACAGATACGCAGTATTTT.

This clonotype was recorded at least ten times. Here the CDR3 reads CASSPTTGTDTQYF. The CDR3 DNA reads TGTGCCAGCAGTCCTACGACGGGCACAGATACGCAGTATTTT. The chain joins TRBV7-9 to TRBJ2-3, with D hard to call. The CDR3 has 14 amino acids. CDR1 SEHNR and CDR2 FQNEAQ come from the germline V gene (reference sequence). V was trimmed by 6 bases and J by 1 base, leaving 11 bases between them.

This clonotype came up many times. The chain has TRBV11-2 and TRBJ2-1, with a tentative D call TRBD2 (6 bases). The CDR3 consists of 16 residues. V lost 5 bases, J lost 0 bases, and 14 bases lay in between. The germline V gene has CDR1 SGHAT and CDR2 FQNNGV. The CDR3 loop reads CASSTAAGSSYNEQFF. For the CDR3, the DNA is TGTGCCAGCAGCACCGCTGCCGGGAGCTCCTACAATGAGCAGTTCTTC. The full variable domain, rest sourced from reference TRBV11-2 and TRBJ2-1, is EAGVAQSPRYKIIEKRQSVAFWCNPISGHATLYWYQQILGQGPKLLIQFQNNGVVDDSQLPKDRFSAERLKGVDSTLKIQPAKLEDSAVYLCASSTAAGSSYNEQFFGPGTRLTVL.

This clonotype was picked up many times. The genes are TRBV7-9 and TRBJ2-7; the D is unclear. Between the trimmed V and J ends, which lost 4 bases and 2 bases, there was a span of 6 bases. This CDR3 contains 12 residues. Germline V lookup: CDR1 SEHNR, CDR2 FQNEAQ (reference sequence). CDR3 residues: CASSSSAYEQYF. Written as DNA, the CDR3 is TGTGCCAGCAGCTCGTCAGCCTACGAGCAGTACTTC.